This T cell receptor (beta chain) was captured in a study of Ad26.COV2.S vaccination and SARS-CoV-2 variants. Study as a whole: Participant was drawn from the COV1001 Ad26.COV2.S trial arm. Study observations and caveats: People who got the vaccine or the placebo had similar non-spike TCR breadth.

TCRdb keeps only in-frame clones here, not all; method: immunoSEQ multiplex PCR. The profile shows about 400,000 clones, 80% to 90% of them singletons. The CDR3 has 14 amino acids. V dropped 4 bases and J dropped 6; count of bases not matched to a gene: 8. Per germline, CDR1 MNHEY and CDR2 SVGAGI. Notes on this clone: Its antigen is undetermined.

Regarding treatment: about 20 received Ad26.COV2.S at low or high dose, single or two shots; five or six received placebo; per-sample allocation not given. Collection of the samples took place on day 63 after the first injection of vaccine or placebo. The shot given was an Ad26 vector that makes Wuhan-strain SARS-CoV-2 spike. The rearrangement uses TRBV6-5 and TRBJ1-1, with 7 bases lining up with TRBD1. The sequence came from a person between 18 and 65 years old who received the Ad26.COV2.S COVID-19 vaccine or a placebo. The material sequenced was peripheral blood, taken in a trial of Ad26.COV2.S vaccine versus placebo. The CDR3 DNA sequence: TGTGCCAGCAGTTTAGGGGGCGGTCTGTCTGAAGCTTTCTTT. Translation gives CASSLGGGLSEAFF.